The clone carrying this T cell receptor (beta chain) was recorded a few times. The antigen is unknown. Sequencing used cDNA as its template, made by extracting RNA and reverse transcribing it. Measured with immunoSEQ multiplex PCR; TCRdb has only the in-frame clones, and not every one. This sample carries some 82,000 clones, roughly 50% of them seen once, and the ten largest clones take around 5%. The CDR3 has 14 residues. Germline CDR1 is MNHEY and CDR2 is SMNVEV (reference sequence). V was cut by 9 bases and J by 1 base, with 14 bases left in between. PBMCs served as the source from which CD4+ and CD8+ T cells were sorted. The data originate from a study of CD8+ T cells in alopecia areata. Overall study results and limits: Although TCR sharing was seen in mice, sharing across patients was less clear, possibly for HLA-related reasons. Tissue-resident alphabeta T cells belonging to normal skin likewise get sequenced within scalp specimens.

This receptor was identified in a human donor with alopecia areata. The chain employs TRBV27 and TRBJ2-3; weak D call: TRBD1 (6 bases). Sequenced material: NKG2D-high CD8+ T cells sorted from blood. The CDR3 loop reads CASCSGVGTDTQYF. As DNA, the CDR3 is TGTGCCAGTTGTTCAGGGGTGGGCACAGATACGCAGTATTTT.